The 10 T cell receptor beta chains reported below all come from one sample, sequenced in a study of control samples from healthy donors and cancer patients. The assay was immunoSEQ multiplex PCR, and TCRdb's table has in-frame clones only and misses some. Of approximately 58,000 clones listed, 87% are singletons. What was sequenced was PBMCs. Every receptor here comes from a man aged 55 to 70 with head and neck cancer.

The rearrangement uses TRBV2 and TRBJ2-1; maybe TRBD2 (5 bases). Per the germline V gene, CDR1 is SNHLY and CDR2 is FYNNEI. The CDR3 has 15 residues. Trimming shortened V by 4 bases and J by 0 bases, and 10 bases separated the two germline ends. CDR3: CASSVDGNSYNEQFF. The CDR3 region has the DNA TGTGCCAGCAGTGTGGACGGGAACTCCTACAATGAGCAGTTCTTC.

The rearrangement links TRBV30 to TRBJ2-1, with 7 bases that match TRBD1. The CDR3 contains 14 residues. Germline lookup yields CDR1 GTSNPN and CDR2 SVGIG (reference sequence). Trimming removed 4 bases from V and 3 bases from J; junction bases left unmatched: 6. The CDR3 region has the DNA TGTGCCTGGAACCCGACAGGGTACTACAATGAGCAGTTCTTC. This gives the protein CAWNPTGYYNEQFF.

V gene TRBV28 combines with J gene TRBJ2-7, with TRBD1 matching over 9 bases. In germline, CDR1 is MDHEN, CDR2 SYDVKM. V lost 4 bases, J lost 4 bases, and 11 bases stayed unmatched. This CDR3 comprises 16 residues. The CDR3 DNA reads TGTGCCAGCAGTTCCTCAGGACAGGGGTGGCGGTACGAGCAGTACTTC. Its translation: CASSSSGQGWRYEQYF.

This clone was detected a few times. As DNA, the CDR3 is TGCAGTGCTAGTCGGGGACAGGGGGCTAGCGAGCAGTACTTC. Translation gives CSASRGQGASEQYF. The V call is TRBV20-1, the J call TRBJ2-7; 12 bases match TRBD1. Germline-derived CDR1 and CDR2 are DFQATT and SNEGSKA (reference sequence). There are 14 residues in the CDR3. V shed 3 bases, J shed 6 bases, and the junction held 6 bases outside the gene matches.

V and J are TRBV3-1 (or the pseudogene TRBV3-2) and TRBJ2-2; D unclear. The ends were cut back, 1 base at V and 8 bases at J, with 5 bases in the middle. The CDR3 is made up of 12 amino acids. Germline loops: CDR1 LGHDT, CDR2 YNNKEL (reference sequence). The CDR3 coding sequence is TGTGCCAGCAGCCAAGGGTCGGGGGAGCTGTTTTTT. Its translation: CASSQGSGELFF.

V is TRBV5-6 and J is TRBJ2-2; D gene unclear. The CDR3 is 13 amino acids. The V and J ends lost 7 bases and 0 bases respectively, with 7 bases between them. Germline CDR1 and CDR2: SGHDT and YYEEEE. The CDR3 DNA is TGTGCCAGCGAGTATACGAACACCGGGGAGCTGTTTTTT. Translating gives CASEYTNTGELFF.

The chain is built from TRBV7-6 and TRBJ2-5; 10 nucleotides match TRBD1. The CDR3 covers 14 residues. CDR1 SGHVS and CDR2 FNYEAQ come from the germline V gene. Trimming cost V 5 bases and J 5 bases; bases outside gene matches: 5. As DNA, the CDR3 is TGTGCCAGCAGCACACCGGACAGGGGGGAGACCCAGTACTTC. This encodes CASSTPDRGETQYF. The full variable domain, with the rest looked up from reference TRBV7-6 and TRBJ2-5, is GAGVSQSPRYKVTKRGQDVALRCDPISGHVSLYWYRQALGQGPEFLTYFNYEAQQDKSGLPNDRFSAERPEGSISTLTIQRTEQRDSAMYRCASSTPDRGETQYFGPGTRLLVL.

The V call is TRBV28, the J call TRBJ2-7, with D perhaps TRBD1 (5 bases). This CDR3 region has 15 residues. CDR1 MDHEN and CDR2 SYDVKM come from the germline V gene. V was trimmed by 6 bases and J by 0 bases, leaving 15 bases between them. CDR3 loop: CASSTGDLSSYEQYF. CDR3 nucleotides: TGTGCCAGCAGCACAGGTGACTTAAGCTCCTACGAGCAGTACTTC.

On this clone itself: The junction differs from germline at one of its ends, possibly a read error. V usage is TRBV6-1 and J usage is TRBJ1-4; D is undetermined. Germline CDR1 and CDR2: MNHNS and SASEGT. The CDR3 is made up of 13 amino acids. The CDR3 DNA sequence: TGTGCCAGCAGGGAAGCTTTTAATGAAAAACTGTTTTTT. It is translated as CASREAFNEKLFF.

The chain joins TRBV6-5 to TRBJ2-3; possibly TRBD2 for D (5 bases). The V end lost 8 bases, the J end lost 3 bases, and 6 bases lay between the germline ends. The CDR3 extends over 11 amino acids. Germline V gene lookup returns CDR1 MNHEY and CDR2 SVGAGI. The CDR3 nucleotides are TGTGCCAGCCGGGGAACAGATACGCAGTATTTT. This codes for CASRGTDTQYF.